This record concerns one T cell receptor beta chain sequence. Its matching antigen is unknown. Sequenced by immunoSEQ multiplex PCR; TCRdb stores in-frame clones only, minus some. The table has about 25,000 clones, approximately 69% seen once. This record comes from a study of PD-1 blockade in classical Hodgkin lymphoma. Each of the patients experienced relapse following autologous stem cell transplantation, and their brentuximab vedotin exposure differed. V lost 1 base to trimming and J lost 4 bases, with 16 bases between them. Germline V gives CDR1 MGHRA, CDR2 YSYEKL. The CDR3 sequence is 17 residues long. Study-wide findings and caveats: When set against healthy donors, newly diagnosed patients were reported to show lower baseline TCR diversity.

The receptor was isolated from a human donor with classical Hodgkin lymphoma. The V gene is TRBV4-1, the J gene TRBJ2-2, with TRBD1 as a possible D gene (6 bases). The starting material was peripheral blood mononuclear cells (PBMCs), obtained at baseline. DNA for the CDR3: TGCGCCAGCAGCCAAGGCGGAGTAGTAGGGGGCACCGGGGAGCTGTTTTTT. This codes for CASSQGGVVGGTGELFF.